This T cell receptor (beta chain) was sequenced for a study of blood T cell repertoires in COVID-19. Study in general: From T cells, B-cell-depleted T cells, or PBMCs came the material, which was cDNA or gDNA.

The CDR3 totals 15 residues. CDR1 and CDR2 (germline): MNHEY, SVGAGI. Trimming cost V 4 bases and J 2 bases; bases outside gene matches: 5. In the study's own analysis: Estimated nucleated cell counts came from reference gene primer amplification. Profiling relied on immunoSEQ multiplex PCR, and the TCRdb table lists in-frame clones only, not all of them. V and J calls and clone size are as listed in that table; D and trimming were resolved from the DNA. The table includes 300,000 or so clones, roughly 86% detected once. This chain links TRBV6-5 with TRBJ2-7; TRBD1 aligns across 10 bases. The TCR was taken from a woman aged 45-60 years with acute or convalescent COVID-19. The sequenced sample was peripheral blood. The CDR3 is CASSSSGTGAYEQYF. CDR3 DNA: TGTGCCAGCAGTTCTTCCGGGACAGGGGCCTACGAGCAGTACTTC.